The clone carrying this T cell receptor (beta chain) was counted a few times. Its antigen is undetermined. These data come from a study of cytomegalovirus exposure and HLA in healthy donors. Study in general: The Caucasian-associated ancestry cluster contained about 80% of the approximately 390 genotyped donors.

Regarding the study as a whole: HLA allele associations emerged for around 16,000 TCR beta sequences in a later analysis, at 0.05 false discovery rate. TRBV6-2, TRBV6-3 and other indistinguishable V segments were excluded.

60 Vbeta and 13 Jbeta primers were used in PCR. Measured with immunoSEQ multiplex PCR; TCRdb has only the in-frame clones, and not every one. The data hold fewer than 100,000 clones, with 6.5% to 8% observed a single time. V lost 3 bases and J lost 8, with 14 bases in between. The length of the CDR3 is 15 residues. CDR1 SNHLY and CDR2 FYNNEI come from the germline V gene. The sequencing sample was made of PBMCs. J is TRBJ1-6 and V is TRBV2; D is undetermined. The clonotype was recovered from a man aged 50 or older in good health and CMV-seronegative. The CDR3 DNA reads TGTGCCAGCAGTGAGGTAGCGTCCGCTTATTCACCCCTCCACTTT. Translating it yields CASSEVASAYSPLHF.